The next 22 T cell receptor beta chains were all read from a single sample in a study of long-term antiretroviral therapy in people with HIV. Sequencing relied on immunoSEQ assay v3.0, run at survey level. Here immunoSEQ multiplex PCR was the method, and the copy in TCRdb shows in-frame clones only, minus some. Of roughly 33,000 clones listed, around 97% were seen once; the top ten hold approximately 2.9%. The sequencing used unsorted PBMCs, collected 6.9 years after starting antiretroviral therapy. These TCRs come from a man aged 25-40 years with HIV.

CDR3 DNA: TGTGCCAGCAGGGCCGGGACAGGGCGGGAGCAGTACTTC. Translation gives CASRAGTGREQYF. The chain couples TRBV25-1 to TRBJ2-7; 9 nucleotides align to TRBD1. J was trimmed by 7 bases and V by 6 bases; bases with no gene match: 7. The CDR3 has 13 residues. Germline V CDR1 and CDR2: MGHDK, SYGVNS.

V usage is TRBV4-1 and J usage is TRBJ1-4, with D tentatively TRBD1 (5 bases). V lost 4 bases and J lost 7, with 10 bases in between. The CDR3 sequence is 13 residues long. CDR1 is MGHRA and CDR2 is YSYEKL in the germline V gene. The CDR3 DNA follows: TGCGCCAGCAGCCTCGTAGGGGTTGAAAAACTGTTTTTT. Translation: CASSLVGVEKLFF.

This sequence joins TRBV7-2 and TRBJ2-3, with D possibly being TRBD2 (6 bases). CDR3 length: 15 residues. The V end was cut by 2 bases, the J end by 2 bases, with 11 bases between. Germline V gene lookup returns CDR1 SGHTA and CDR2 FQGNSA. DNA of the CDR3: TGTGCCAGCAGCTTAAACGGGGGAAACACAGATACGCAGTATTTT. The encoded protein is CASSLNGGNTDTQYF.

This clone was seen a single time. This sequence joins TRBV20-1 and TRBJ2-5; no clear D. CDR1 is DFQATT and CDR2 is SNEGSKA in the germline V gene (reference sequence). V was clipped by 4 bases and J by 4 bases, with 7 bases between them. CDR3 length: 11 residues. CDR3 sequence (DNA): TGCAGTGCTAAGTCCCTAGAGACCCAGTACTTC. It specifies CSAKSLETQYF.

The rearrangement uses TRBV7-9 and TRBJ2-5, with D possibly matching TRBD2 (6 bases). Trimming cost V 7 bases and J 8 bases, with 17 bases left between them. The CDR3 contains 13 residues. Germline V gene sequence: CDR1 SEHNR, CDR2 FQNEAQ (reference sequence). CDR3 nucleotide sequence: TGTGCCAGCATTGGGGGGTTCGGGGAAACCCAGTACTTC. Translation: CASIGGFGETQYF.

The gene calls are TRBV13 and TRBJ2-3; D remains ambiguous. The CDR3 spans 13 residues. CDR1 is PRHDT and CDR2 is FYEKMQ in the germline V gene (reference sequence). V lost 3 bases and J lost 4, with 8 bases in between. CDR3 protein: CASSFPPADTQYF. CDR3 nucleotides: TGTGCCAGCAGCTTCCCCCCTGCAGATACGCAGTATTTT.

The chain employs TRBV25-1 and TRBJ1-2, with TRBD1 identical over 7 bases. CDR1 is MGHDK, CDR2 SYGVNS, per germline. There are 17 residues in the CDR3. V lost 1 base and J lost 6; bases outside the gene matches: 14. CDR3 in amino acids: CASSESEKDTGDDGYTF. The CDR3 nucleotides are TGTGCCAGCAGTGAATCTGAAAAGGACACAGGGGACGATGGCTACACCTTC.

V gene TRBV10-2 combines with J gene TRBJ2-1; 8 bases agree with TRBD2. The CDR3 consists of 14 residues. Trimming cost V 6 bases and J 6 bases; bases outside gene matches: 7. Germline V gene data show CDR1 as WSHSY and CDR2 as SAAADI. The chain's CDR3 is CASRRGAPGNEQFF. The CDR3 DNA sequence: TGCGCCAGCAGGCGGGGGGCGCCAGGCAATGAGCAGTTCTTC.

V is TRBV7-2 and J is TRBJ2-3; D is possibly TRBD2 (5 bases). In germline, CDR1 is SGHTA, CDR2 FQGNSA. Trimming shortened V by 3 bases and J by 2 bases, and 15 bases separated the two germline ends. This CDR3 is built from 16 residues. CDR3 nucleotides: TGTGCCAGCAGCTTGGAGGCTACCGCCCTCACAGATACGCAGTATTTT. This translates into CASSLEATALTDTQYF. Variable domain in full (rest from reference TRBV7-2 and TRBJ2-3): GAGVSQSPSNKVTEKGKDVELRCDPISGHTALYWYRQSLGQGLEFLIYFQGNSAPDKSGLPSDRFSAERTGGSVSTLTIQRTQQEDSAVYLCASSLEATALTDTQYFGPGTRLTVL.

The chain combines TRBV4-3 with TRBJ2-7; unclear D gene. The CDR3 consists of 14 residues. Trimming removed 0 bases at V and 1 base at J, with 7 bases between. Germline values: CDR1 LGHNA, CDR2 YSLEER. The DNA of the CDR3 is TGCGCCAGCAGCCAAGATCTAGGGTCCTACGAGCAGTACTTC. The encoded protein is CASSQDLGSYEQYF.

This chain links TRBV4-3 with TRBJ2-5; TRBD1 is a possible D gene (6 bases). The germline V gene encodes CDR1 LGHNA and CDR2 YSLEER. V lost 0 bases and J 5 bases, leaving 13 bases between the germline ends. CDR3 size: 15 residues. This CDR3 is CASSQDHQGTETQYF. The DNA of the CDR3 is TGCGCCAGCAGCCAAGATCATCAGGGGACGGAGACCCAGTACTTC.

CDR3 loop: CASSPGTSGVQETQYF. The CDR3 nucleotides are TGTGCCAGCAGCCCCGGGACTAGCGGAGTCCAAGAGACCCAGTACTTC. The V call is TRBV5-5, the J call TRBJ2-5, with 11 bases matching TRBD2. Germline CDR1 SGHKS, CDR2 YYEKEE (reference sequence). This CDR3 is built from 16 residues. V dropped 4 bases and J dropped 1; count of bases not matched to a gene: 6.

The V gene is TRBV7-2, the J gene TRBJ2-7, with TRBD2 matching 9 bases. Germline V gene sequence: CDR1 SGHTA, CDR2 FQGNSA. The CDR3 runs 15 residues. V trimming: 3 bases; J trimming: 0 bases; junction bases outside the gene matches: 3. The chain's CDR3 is CASSFIAGVSYEQYF. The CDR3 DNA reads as TGTGCCAGCAGCTTTATAGCGGGAGTCTCCTACGAGCAGTACTTC.

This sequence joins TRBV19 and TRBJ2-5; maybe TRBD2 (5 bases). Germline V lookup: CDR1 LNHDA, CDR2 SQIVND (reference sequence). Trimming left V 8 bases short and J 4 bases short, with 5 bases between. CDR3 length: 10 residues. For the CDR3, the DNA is TGTGCCAGTGGAGGAGAGACCCAGTACTTC. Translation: CASGGETQYF. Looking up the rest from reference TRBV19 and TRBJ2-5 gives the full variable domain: DGGITQSPKYLFRKEGQNVTLSCEQNLNHDAMYWYRQDPGQGLRLIYYSQIVNDFQKGDIAEGYSVSREKKESFPLTVTSAQKNPTAFYLCASGGETQYFGPGTRLLVL.

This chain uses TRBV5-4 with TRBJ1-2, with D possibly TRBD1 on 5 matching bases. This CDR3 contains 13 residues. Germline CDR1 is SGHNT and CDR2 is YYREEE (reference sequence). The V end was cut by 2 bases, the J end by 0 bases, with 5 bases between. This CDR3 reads CASSLGANYGYTF. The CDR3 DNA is TGTGCCAGCAGCTTAGGGGCTAACTATGGCTACACCTTC.

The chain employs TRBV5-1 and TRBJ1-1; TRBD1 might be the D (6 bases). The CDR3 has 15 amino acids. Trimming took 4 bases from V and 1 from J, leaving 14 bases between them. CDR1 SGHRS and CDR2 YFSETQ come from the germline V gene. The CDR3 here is CASSGTGSTNTEAFF. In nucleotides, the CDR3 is TGCGCCAGCAGCGGCACAGGGTCGACGAACACTGAAGCTTTCTTT.

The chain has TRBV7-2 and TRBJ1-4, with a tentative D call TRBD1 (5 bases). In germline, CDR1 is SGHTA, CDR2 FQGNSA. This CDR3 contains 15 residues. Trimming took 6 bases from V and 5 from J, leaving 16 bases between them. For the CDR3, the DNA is TGTGCCAGCAGTCTAGGTGTGGGGCAGAATGAAAAACTGTTTTTT. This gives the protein CASSLGVGQNEKLFF. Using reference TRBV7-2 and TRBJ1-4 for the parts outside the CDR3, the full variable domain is GAGVSQSPSNKVTEKGKDVELRCDPISGHTALYWYRQSLGQGLEFLIYFQGNSAPDKSGLPSDRFSAERTGGSVSTLTIQRTQQEDSAVYLCASSLGVGQNEKLFFGSGTQLSVL.

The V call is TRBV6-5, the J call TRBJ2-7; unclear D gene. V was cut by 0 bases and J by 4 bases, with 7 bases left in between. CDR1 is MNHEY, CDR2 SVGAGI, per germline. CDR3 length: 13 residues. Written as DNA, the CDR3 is TGTGCCAGCAGTTACTCGGATAGGTACGAGCAGTACTTC. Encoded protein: CASSYSDRYEQYF.

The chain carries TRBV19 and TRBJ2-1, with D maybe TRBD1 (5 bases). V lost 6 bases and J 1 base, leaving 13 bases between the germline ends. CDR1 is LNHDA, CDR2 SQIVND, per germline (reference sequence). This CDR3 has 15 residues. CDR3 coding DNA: TGTGCCAGTAGAAGACAGTTATCTTCCTACAATGAGCAGTTCTTC. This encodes CASRRQLSSYNEQFF.

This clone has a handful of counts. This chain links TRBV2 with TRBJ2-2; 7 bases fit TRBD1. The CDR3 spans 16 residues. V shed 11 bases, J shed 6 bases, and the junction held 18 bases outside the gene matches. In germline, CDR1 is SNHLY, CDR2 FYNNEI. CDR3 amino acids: CAQLAKGGGYPGELFF. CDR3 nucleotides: TGTGCCCAGCTGGCGAAAGGGGGCGGTTATCCCGGGGAGCTGTTTTTT.

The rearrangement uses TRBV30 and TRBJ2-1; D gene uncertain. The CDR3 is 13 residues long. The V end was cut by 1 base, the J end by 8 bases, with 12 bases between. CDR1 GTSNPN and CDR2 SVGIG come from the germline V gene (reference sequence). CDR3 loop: CAWSDAPRDEQFF. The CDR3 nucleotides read TGTGCCTGGAGTGATGCCCCTAGGGATGAGCAGTTCTTC.

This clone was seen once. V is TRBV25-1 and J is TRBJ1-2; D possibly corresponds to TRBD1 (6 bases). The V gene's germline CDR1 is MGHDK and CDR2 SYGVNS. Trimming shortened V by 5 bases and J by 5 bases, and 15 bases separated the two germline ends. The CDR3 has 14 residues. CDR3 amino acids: CASSITGTRYGYTF. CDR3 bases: TGTGCCAGCAGTATTACCGGGACAAGATATGGCTACACCTTC.